This T cell receptor beta chain was obtained from a study of blood T cell repertoires in COVID-19 (dated by TCRdb to the early 2020s). Background for the entire study: Samples from collaborators originated in the United States, Italy and Spain and spanned both the acute and convalescent phases of COVID-19. Where available, HLA class I and class II types were taken from metadata supplied by the sample provider and were not determined by assay-based typing. Deeply sampled blood TCRbeta repertoires from subjects exposed to, actively infected with, or recovered from COVID-19 were included in the dataset. The sample metadata nearly always contained a de-identified subject ID, COVID-19 status, age in years and sex. The repertoires were released in a freely available public database intended as a resource for research on the immune response to SARS-CoV-2. The prospective study material was composed of cDNA or gDNA derived from T cells, B-cell-depleted T cells, or PBMCs. The samples were drawn from two sources: the first 160 participants of the ongoing ImmuneRACE study, and some 1,300 subjects contributed by 6 global collaborators.

CDR1 and CDR2, per the germline V gene, are SNHLY and FYNNEI. Unmatched junction bases come to 8, with V trimmed by 6 bases and J by 1 base. The cysteine opens and the phenylalanine closes a CDR3 of 15 amino acids. The read is trimmed to its CDR3 DNA, 45 bases read in frame from base 1. Whole blood was collected in K2EDTA tubes by collaborating institutions according to the institutions' own protocols. Collaborator samples were shipped for TCRbeta analysis as frozen whole blood, isolated PBMCs, or DNA extracted from either sample type. Here is what the overall study found, with its caveats: The quantity of clinical and demographic metadata differed by source and by participant and was supplied without curation.

Note on this clone: Its antigen target is currently unknown. It has no much larger one-base neighbor in the sample; base qualities were not kept.

TCRbeta CDR3 regions were amplified from genomic DNA using the immunoSEQ Assay, a bias-controlled multiplex PCR. The paper's data handling went like this. The number of nucleated cells in each sample was estimated by amplification of reference gene primers within the assay. Sequence reads were collapsed and filtered to measure the absolute abundance of every unique TCRbeta CDR3 rearrangement. Productive Simpson clonality was computed per sample as the square root of Simpson's diversity index over productive rearrangements. TCRdb mirrors the immuneACCESS table, restricted to in-frame sequences. Some clones are absent from its copies; in checked studies, under half trace to an unresolved V gene, and the reason for the others is unknown. The D gene and trimming were derived from the DNA, and the V and J assignments and clone size from that table. The sample table lists roughly 100,000 clones, about 86% of them with a count of one. Approximately 3.5% of the sample belongs to the ten largest clones.

Recombination linked TRBV2 to TRBJ2-5; the junction holds 7 bases that match TRBD1. Material for sequencing was peripheral blood. The TCR was taken from a human donor in a cohort sampled during active COVID-19. The encoded CDR3 is CASRAEGQIQETQYF. Here is the DNA: TGTGCCAGCAGGGCTGAGGGACAGATCCAAGAGACCCAGTACTTC.